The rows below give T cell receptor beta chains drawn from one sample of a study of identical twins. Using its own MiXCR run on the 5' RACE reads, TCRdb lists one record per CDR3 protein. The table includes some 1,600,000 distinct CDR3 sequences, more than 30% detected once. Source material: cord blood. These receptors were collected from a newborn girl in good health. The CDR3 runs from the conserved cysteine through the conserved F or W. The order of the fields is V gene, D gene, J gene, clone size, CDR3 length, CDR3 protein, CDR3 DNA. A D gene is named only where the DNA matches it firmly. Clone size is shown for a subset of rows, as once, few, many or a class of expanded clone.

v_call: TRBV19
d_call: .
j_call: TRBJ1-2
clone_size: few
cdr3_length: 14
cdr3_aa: CASIKAGSNYGYTF
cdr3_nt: TGTGCCAGTATCAAGGCGGGATCTAACTATGGCTACACCTTC

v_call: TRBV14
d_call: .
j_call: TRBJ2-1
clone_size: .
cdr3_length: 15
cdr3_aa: CASSQDWPVRSEQFF
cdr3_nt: TGTGCCAGCAGCCAAGATTGGCCGGTGCGGAGTGAGCAGTTCTTC

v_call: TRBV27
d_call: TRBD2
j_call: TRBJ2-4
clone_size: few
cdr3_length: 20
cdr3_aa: CASSFSARGGLLLAKNIQYF
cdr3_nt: TGTGCCAGCAGTTTTTCGGCCCGGGGGGGCCTATTATTAGCCAAAAACATTCAGTACTTC

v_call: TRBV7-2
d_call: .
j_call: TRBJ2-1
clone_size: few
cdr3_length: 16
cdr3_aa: CASSLAPSWYVDEQFF
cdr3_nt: TGTGCCAGCAGCTTAGCTCCTAGCTGGTACGTTGATGAGCAGTTCTTC

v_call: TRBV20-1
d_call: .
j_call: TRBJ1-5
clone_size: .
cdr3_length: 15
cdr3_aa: CSASAGETSNQPQHF
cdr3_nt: TGCAGTGCTAGTGCGGGGGAAACTAGCAATCAGCCCCAGCATTTT

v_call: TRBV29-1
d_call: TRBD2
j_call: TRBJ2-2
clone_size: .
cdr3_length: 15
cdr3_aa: CSVAGTSGKGGELFF
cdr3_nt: TGCAGCGTCGCCGGGACTAGCGGGAAAGGAGGGGAGCTGTTTTTT

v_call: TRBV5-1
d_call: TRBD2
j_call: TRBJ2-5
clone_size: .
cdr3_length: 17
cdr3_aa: CASSLASREGLYNEQYF
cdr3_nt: TGCGCCAGCAGCTTGGCGTCGCGGGAGGGCTTATACAATGAGCAGTACTTC

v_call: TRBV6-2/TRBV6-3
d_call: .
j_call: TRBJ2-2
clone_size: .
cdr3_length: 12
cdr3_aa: CASRVGTGELFF
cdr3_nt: TGTGCCAGCAGAGTAGGCACCGGGGAGCTGTTTTTT

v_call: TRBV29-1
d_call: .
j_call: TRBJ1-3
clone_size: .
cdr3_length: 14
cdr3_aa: CSVDGRAGGNTIYF
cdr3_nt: TGCAGCGTTGACGGGAGGGCGGGAGGAAACACCATATATTTT

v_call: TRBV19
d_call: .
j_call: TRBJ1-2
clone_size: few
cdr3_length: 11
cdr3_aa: CASSTPYGYTF
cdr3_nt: TGTGCCAGTAGCACACCCTATGGCTACACCTTC

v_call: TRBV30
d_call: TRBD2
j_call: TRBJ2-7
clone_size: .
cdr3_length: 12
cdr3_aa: CAWTSGAYEQYF
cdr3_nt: TGTGCCTGGACTAGCGGGGCCTACGAGCAGTACTTC

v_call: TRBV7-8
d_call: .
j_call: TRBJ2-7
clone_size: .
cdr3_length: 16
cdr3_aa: CARSTRRVGASYEQYF
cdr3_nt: TGTGCCAGAAGCACTAGACGAGTGGGGGCTTCCTACGAGCAGTACTTC

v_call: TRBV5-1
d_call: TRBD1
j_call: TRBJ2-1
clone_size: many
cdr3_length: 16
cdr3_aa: CASSQARDSSYNEQFF
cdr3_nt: TGCGCCAGCAGCCAGGCCCGGGACAGCTCCTACAATGAGCAGTTCTTC

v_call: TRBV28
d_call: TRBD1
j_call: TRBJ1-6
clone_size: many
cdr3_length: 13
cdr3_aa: CATSGQNNSPLHF
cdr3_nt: TGTGCCACCTCGGGACAGAACAATTCACCCCTCCACTTT

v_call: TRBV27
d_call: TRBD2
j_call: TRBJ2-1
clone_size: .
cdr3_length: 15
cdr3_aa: CASSDTGLAGNEQFF
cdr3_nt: TGTGCCAGCAGTGACACGGGACTAGCGGGGAATGAGCAGTTCTTC

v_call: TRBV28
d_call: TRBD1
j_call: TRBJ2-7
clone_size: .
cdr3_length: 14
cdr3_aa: CASSLGTGASEQYF
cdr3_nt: TGTGCCAGCAGTTTGGGGACAGGGGCCTCCGAGCAGTACTTC

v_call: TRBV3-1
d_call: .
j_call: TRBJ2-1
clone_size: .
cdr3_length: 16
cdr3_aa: CASSLISGGLYSEQFF
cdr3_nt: TGTGCCAGCAGCCTAATCTCTGGGGGATTATACAGTGAGCAGTTCTTC

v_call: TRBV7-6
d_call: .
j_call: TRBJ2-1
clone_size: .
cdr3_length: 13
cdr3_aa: CASSSDGFNEQFF
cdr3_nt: TGTGCCAGCAGCTCGGACGGCTTCAATGAGCAGTTCTTC